This is a list of T cell receptor beta chains from one sample in a study of blood T cells in healthy people across ages. TCRdb reprocessed the 5' RACE reads via MiXCR and lists one record per CDR3 protein. The sample contains approximately 670,000 distinct CDR3 sequences, roughly 41% of which appear only once. The sample was blood. The receptors originated from an elderly man in good health. CDR3s include the opening cysteine and the closing phenylalanine or tryptophan. The order of the fields is clone size, D gene, J gene, V gene, CDR3 protein, CDR3 DNA. A D gene is named only where the DNA matches it firmly. Clone size, where shown, is once, few, many, or a class for clones that have expanded.

clone_size: NA
d_call: NA
j_call: TRBJ2-3
v_call: TRBV3-1
cdr3_aa: CASSQGSIADTQYF
cdr3_nt: TGTGCCAGCAGCCAAGGGAGCATCGCAGATACGCAGTATTTT

clone_size: NA
d_call: TRBD1
j_call: TRBJ2-7
v_call: TRBV7-9
cdr3_aa: CASSSKVGTGSYEQYF
cdr3_nt: TGTGCCAGCAGCTCCAAAGTCGGGACAGGGTCCTACGAGCAGTACTTC

clone_size: NA
d_call: TRBD2
j_call: TRBJ2-5
v_call: TRBV20-1
cdr3_aa: CSARDPASGRETQYF
cdr3_nt: TGCAGTGCTAGAGATCCGGCGAGCGGGAGGGAGACCCAGTACTTC

clone_size: few
d_call: NA
j_call: TRBJ1-2
v_call: TRBV5-1
cdr3_aa: CASSLQGPVPDGYTF
cdr3_nt: TGCGCCAGCAGCCTCCAAGGACCCGTTCCTGACGGCTACACCTTC

clone_size: NA
d_call: NA
j_call: TRBJ2-7
v_call: TRBV7-8
cdr3_aa: CASSSLRGNYNEQYF
cdr3_nt: TGTGCCAGCAGCTCCCTCCGGGGGAACTACAATGAGCAGTACTTC

clone_size: few
d_call: TRBD2
j_call: TRBJ2-7
v_call: TRBV6-1
cdr3_aa: CAAQLFGRGLSSYNEQYF
cdr3_nt: TGTGCCGCACAACTTTTTGGGAGGGGCCTAAGCTCCTACAATGAGCAGTACTTC

clone_size: NA
d_call: TRBD1
j_call: TRBJ1-6
v_call: TRBV20-1
cdr3_aa: CSATTGRNSPLHF
cdr3_nt: TGCAGTGCCACGACAGGGAGGAACTCACCCCTCCACTTT

clone_size: NA
d_call: TRBD2
j_call: TRBJ2-4
v_call: TRBV5-1
cdr3_aa: CASSLPSGRENIQYF
cdr3_nt: TGCGCCAGCAGCTTACCGAGCGGGAGGGAAAACATTCAGTACTTC

clone_size: few
d_call: TRBD2
j_call: TRBJ2-2
v_call: TRBV6-2/TRBV6-3
cdr3_aa: CASSPIERLAGPPGELFF
cdr3_nt: TGTGCCAGCAGTCCAATTGAACGACTAGCGGGGCCCCCCGGGGAGCTGTTTTTT

clone_size: NA
d_call: TRBD2
j_call: TRBJ2-1
v_call: TRBV6-2/TRBV6-3
cdr3_aa: CASSYPRRGGFYNEQFF
cdr3_nt: TGTGCCAGCAGTTACCCGCGTCGGGGGGGCTTTTACAATGAGCAGTTCTTC

clone_size: NA
d_call: TRBD2
j_call: TRBJ2-7
v_call: TRBV27
cdr3_aa: CASSLAGDGYNEQYF
cdr3_nt: TGTGCCAGCAGTTTAGCGGGGGACGGTTACAATGAGCAGTACTTC

clone_size: NA
d_call: NA
j_call: TRBJ2-5
v_call: TRBV6-1
cdr3_aa: CASTGVLQETQYF
cdr3_nt: TGTGCCAGCACCGGGGTACTACAAGAGACCCAGTACTTC

clone_size: NA
d_call: NA
j_call: TRBJ1-2
v_call: TRBV6-2/TRBV6-3
cdr3_aa: CASSSAGHGYTF
cdr3_nt: TGTGCCAGCAGTTCAGCGGGGCATGGCTACACCTTC

clone_size: many
d_call: NA
j_call: TRBJ2-7
v_call: TRBV7-2
cdr3_aa: CASSLHRGQNEQYF
cdr3_nt: TGTGCCAGCAGCTTACACCGGGGGCAAAACGAGCAGTACTTC

clone_size: few
d_call: NA
j_call: TRBJ2-6
v_call: TRBV29-1
cdr3_aa: CSVEMAGRRGANVLTF
cdr3_nt: TGCAGCGTTGAAATGGCGGGCAGGCGTGGGGCCAACGTCCTGACTTTC

clone_size: few
d_call: NA
j_call: TRBJ1-2
v_call: TRBV5-1
cdr3_aa: CASSQERGVGDYTF
cdr3_nt: TGCGCCAGCAGCCAGGAGAGGGGCGTGGGTGACTACACCTTC

clone_size: once
d_call: NA
j_call: TRBJ2-7
v_call: TRBV7-8
cdr3_aa: CASSYTGQRQYF
cdr3_nt: TGTGCCAGCAGTTACACAGGGCAGAGGCAGTACTTC

clone_size: NA
d_call: NA
j_call: TRBJ2-1
v_call: TRBV6-2/TRBV6-3
cdr3_aa: CASTTDETQFF
cdr3_nt: TGTGCCAGCACAACAGATGAGACCCAGTTCTTC